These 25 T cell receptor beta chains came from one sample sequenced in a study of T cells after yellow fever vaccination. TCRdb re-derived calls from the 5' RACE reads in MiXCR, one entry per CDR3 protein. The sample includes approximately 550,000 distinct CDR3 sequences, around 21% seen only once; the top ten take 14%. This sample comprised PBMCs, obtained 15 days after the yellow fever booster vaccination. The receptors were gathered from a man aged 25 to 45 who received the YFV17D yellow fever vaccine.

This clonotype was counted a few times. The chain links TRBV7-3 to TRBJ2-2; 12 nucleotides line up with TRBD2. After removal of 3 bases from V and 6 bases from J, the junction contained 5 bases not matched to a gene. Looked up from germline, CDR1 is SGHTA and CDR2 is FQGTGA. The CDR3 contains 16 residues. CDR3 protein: CASSLLGTSGSGELFF. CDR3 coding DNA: TGTGCCAGCAGCTTGCTTGGGACTAGCGGGTCCGGGGAGCTGTTTTTT.

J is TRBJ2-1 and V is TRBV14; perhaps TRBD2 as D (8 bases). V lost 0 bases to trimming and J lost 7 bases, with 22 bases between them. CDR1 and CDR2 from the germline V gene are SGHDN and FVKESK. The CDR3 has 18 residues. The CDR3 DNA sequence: TGTGCCAGCAGCCAAGAAAAGGGGGCTAGCGGGCTGTGGAATGAGCAGTTCTTC. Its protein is CASSQEKGASGLWNEQFF.

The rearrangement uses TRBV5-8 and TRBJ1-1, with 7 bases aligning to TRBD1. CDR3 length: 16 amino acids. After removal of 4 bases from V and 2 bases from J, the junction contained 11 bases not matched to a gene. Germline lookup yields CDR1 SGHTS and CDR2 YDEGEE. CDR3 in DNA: TGTGCCAGCAGCGTGCGCTCAGGGGGAGGAAACACTGAAGCTTTCTTT. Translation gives CASSVRSGGGNTEAFF.

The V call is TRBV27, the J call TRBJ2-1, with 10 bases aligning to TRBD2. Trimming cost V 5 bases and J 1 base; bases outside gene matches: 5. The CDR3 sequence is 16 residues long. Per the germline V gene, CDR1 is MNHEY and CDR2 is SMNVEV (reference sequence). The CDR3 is CASSPTSGVSYNEQFF. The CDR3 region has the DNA TGTGCCAGCAGTCCAACTAGCGGGGTATCCTACAATGAGCAGTTCTTC.

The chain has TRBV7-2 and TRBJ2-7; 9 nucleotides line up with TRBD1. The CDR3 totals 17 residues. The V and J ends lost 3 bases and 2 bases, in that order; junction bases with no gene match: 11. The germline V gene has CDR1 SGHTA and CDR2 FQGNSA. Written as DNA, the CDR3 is TGTGCCAGCAGCTTGCCCGGTTACAGGGGGCGAGCCTACGAGCAGTACTTC. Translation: CASSLPGYRGRAYEQYF.

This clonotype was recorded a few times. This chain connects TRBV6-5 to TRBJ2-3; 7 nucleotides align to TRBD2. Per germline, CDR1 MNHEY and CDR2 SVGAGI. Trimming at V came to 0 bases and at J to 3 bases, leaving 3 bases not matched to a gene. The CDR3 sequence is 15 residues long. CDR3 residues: CASSYSQGGTDTQYF. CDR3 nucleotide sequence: TGTGCCAGCAGTTACTCGCAGGGAGGGACAGATACGCAGTATTTT.

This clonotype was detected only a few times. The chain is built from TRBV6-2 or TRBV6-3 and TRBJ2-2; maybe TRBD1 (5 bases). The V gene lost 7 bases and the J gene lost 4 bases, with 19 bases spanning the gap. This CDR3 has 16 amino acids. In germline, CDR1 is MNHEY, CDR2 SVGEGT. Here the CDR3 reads CASKGALARGTGELFF. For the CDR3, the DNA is TGTGCCAGCAAGGGTGCCTTGGCAAGGGGCACCGGGGAGCTGTTTTTT.

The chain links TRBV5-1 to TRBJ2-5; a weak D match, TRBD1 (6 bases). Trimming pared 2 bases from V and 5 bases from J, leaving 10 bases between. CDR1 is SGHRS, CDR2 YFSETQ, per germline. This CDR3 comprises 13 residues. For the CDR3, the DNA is TGCGCCAGCAGCTTAGGGGGTGACGAGACCCAGTACTTC. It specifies CASSLGGDETQYF. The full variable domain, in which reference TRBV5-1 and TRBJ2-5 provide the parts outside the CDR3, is KAGVTQTPRYLIKTRGQQVTLSCSPISGHRSVSWYQQTPGQGLQFLFEYFSETQRNKGNFPGRFSGRQFSNSRSEMNVSTLELGDSALYLCASSLGGDETQYFGPGTRLLVL.

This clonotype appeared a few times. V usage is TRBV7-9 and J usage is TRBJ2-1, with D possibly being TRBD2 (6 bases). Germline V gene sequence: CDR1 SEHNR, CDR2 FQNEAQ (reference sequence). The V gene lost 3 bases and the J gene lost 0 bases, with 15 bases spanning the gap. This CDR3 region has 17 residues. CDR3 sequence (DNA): TGTGCCAGCAGCTTTCCTATGGAGGGCCCCTCCTACAATGAGCAGTTCTTC. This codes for CASSFPMEGPSYNEQFF.

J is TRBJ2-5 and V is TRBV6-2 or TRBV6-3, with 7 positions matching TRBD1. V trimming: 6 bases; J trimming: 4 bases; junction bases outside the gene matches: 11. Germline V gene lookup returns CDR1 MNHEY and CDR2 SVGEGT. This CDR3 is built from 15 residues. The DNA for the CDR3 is TGTGCCAGCAGCACCATGCAGGGGGTGGGAGAGACCCAGTACTTC. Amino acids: CASSTMQGVGETQYF.

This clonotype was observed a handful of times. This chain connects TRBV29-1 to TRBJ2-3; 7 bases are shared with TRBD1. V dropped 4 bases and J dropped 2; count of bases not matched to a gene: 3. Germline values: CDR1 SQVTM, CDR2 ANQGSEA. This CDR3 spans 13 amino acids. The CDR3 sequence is CSVGGTVTDTQYF. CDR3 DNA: TGCAGCGTTGGGGGGACAGTCACAGATACGCAGTATTTT.

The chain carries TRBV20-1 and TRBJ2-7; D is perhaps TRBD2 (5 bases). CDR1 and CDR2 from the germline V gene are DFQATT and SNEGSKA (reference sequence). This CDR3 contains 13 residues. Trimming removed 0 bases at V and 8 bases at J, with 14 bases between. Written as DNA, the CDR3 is TGCAGTGCTAGAGATCCCAAGGAGGAAAAGCAGTACTTC. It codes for CSARDPKEEKQYF.

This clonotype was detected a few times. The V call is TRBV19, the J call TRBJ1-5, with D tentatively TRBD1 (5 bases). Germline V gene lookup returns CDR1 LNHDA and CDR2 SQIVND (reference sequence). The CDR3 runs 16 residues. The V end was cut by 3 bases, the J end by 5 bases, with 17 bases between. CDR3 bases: TGTGCCAGTAGTATCCCCGGCGCAGGGAGCCATCAGCCCCAGCATTTT. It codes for CASSIPGAGSHQPQHF.

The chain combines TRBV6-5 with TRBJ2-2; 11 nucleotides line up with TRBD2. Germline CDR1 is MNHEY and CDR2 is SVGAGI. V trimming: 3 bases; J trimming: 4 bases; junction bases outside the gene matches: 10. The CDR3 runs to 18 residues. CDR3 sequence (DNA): TGTGCCAGCAGTTATTCGGGACTAGCGGCCTCGGGCACCGGGGAGCTGTTTTTT. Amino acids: CASSYSGLAASGTGELFF.

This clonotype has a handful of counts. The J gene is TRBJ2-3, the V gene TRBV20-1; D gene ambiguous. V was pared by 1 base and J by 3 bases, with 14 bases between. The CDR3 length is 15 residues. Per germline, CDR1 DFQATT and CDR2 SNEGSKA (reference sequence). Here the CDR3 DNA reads TGCAGTGCTAGAGTAGCAACTCTAAGAACAGATACGCAGTATTTT. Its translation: CSARVATLRTDTQYF.

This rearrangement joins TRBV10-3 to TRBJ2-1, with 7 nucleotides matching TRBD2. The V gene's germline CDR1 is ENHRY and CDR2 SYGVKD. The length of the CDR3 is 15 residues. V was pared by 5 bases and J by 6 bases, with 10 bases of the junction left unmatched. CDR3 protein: CAISRSGPRVNEQFF. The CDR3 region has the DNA TGTGCCATCAGTCGTAGCGGGCCAAGGGTCAATGAGCAGTTCTTC.

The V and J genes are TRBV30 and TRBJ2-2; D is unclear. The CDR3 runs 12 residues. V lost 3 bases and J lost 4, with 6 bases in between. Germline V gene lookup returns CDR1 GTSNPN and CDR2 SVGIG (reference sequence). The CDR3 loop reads CAWRPSTGELFF. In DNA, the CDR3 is TGTGCCTGGAGGCCCAGCACCGGGGAGCTGTTTTTT.

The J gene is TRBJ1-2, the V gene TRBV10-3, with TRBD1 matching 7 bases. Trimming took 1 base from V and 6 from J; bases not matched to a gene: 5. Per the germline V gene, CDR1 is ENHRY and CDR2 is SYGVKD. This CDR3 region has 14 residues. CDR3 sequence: CAISEFDRVDGYTF. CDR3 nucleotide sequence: TGTGCCATCAGTGAGTTCGACAGGGTGGATGGCTACACCTTC.

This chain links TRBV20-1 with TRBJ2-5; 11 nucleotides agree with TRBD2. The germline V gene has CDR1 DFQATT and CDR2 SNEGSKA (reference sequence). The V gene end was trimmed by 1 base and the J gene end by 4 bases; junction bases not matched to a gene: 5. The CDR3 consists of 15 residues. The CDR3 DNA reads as TGCAGTGCTAGAGCCCCCGGACTAGCGGGAGAGACCCAGTACTTC. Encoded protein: CSARAPGLAGETQYF.

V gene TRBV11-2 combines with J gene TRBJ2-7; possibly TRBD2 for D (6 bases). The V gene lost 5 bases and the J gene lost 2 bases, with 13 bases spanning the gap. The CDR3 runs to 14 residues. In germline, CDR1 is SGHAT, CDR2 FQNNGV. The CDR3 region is CASSPGTDTYEQYF. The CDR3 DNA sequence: TGTGCCAGCAGCCCGGGGACTGACACCTACGAGCAGTACTTC.

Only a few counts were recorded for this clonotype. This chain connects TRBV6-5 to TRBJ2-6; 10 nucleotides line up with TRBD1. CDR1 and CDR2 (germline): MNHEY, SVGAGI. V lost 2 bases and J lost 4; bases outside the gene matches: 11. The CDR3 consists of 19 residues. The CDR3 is CASSYGVGTGARGANVLTF. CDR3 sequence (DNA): TGTGCCAGCAGTTACGGTGTTGGGACAGGGGCGAGGGGGGCCAACGTCCTGACTTTC.

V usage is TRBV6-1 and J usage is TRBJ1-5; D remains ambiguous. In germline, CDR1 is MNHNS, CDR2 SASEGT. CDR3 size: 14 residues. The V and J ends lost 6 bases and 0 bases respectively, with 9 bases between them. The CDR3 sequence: CASREGYSNQPQHF. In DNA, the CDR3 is TGTGCCAGCAGAGAGGGTTATAGCAATCAGCCCCAGCATTTT.

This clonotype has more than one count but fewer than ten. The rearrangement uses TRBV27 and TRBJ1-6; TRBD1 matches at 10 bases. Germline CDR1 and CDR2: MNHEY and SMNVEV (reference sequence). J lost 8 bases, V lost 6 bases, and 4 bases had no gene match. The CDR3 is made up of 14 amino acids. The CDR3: CASRRQGADSPLHF. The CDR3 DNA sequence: TGTGCCAGCAGAAGACAGGGGGCCGATTCACCCCTCCACTTT.

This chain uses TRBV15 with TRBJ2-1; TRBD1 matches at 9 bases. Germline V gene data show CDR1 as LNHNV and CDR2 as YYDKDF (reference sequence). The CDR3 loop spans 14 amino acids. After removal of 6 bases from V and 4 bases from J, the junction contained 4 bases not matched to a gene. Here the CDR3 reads CATRVGQGYNEQFF. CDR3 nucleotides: TGTGCCACCAGGGTTGGACAGGGGTACAATGAGCAGTTCTTC.

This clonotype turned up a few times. CDR3 nucleotides: TGCAGCGTTGGGGAGCGAAGCTCCTACAATGAGCAGTTCTTC. Translating gives CSVGERSSYNEQFF. This rearrangement joins TRBV29-1 to TRBJ2-1, with D perhaps matching TRBD2 (5 bases). Between the trimmed V and J ends, which lost 4 bases and 0 bases, there was a span of 10 bases. Per the germline V gene, CDR1 is SQVTM and CDR2 is ANQGSEA. The CDR3 is 14 residues long.